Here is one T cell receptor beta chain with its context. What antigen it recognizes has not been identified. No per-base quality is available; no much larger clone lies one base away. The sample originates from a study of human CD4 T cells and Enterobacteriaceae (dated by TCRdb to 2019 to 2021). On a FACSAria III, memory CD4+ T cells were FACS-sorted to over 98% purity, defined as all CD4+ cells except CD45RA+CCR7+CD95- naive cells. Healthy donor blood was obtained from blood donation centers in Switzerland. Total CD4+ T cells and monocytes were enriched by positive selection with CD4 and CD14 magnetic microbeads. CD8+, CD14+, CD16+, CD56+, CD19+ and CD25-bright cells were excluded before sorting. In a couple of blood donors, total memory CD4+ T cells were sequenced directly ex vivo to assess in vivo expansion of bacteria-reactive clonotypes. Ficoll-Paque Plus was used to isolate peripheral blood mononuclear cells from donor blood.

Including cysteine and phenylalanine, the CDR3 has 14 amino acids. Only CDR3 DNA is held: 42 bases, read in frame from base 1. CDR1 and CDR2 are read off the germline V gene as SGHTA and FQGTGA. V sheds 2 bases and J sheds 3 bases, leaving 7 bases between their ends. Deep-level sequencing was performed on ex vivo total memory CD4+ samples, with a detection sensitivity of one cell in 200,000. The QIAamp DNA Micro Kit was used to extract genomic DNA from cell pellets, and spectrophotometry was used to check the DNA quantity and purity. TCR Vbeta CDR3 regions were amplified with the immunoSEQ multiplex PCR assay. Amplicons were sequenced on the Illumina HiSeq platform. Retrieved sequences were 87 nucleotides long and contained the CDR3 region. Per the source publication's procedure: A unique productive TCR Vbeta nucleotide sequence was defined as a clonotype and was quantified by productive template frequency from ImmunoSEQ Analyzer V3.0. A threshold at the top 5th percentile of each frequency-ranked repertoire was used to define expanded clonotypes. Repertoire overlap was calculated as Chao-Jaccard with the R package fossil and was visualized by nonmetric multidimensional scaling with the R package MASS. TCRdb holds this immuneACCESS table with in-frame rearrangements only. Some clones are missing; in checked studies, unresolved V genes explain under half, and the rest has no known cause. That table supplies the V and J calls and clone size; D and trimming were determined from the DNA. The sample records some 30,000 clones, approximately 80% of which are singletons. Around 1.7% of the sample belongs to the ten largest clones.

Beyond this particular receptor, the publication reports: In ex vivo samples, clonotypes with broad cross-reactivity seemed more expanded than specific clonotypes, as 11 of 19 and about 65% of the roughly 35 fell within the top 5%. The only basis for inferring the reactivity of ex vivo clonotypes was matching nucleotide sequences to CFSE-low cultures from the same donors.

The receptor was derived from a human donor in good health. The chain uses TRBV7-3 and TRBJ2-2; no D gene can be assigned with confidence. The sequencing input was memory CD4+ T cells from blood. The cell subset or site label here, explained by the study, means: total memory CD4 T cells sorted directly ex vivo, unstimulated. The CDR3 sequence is CASSLSRDTGELFF. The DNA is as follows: TGTGCCAGCAGCTTATCGAGAGACACCGGGGAGCTGTTTTTT.